Listed below are T cell receptor beta chains from one sample, sequenced in a study of neurological immune-mediated disorders. In TCRdb, the 5' RACE reads were re-called with MiXCR into one record per CDR3 protein. The sample has tens of thousands of distinct CDR3 sequences, approximately 2.4% seen once; the top ten hold around 1.1%. The sample taken for sequencing was PBMCs. These TCRs come from a woman aged 25 to 39 with multiple sclerosis. CDR3s include the opening cysteine and the closing phenylalanine or tryptophan. D genes are given only for firm matches. Some rows have no size entry. The others give once, few or many, or a class for an expanded clone.

clone_size: many
d_call: -
v_call: TRBV25-1
j_call: TRBJ2-2
cdr3_nt: TGTGCCAGCAGCACAGAGGGAGACGCCGGGGAGCTGTTTTTT
cdr3_aa: CASSTEGDAGELFF

clone_size: many
d_call: TRBD2
v_call: TRBV28
j_call: TRBJ2-2
cdr3_nt: TGTGCCAGCAGTCCCTTTGGCGGGGGGCGCTACACCGGGGAGCTGTTTTTT
cdr3_aa: CASSPFGGGRYTGELFF

clone_size: -
d_call: -
v_call: TRBV6-4
j_call: TRBJ2-1
cdr3_nt: TGTGCCAGCAGTGACTCAACGGGGGCGGGATACAATGAGCAGTTCTTC
cdr3_aa: CASSDSTGAGYNEQFF

clone_size: many
d_call: TRBD2
v_call: TRBV6-2/TRBV6-3
j_call: TRBJ2-1
cdr3_nt: TGTGCCAGCAGTTCCTGGCGTCTAGCGGGAGGGCCTCCGTCTAATGAGCAGTTCTTC
cdr3_aa: CASSSWRLAGGPPSNEQFF

clone_size: many
d_call: TRBD1
v_call: TRBV12-3/TRBV12-4
j_call: TRBJ2-4
cdr3_nt: TGTGCCAGCAGTTTGGGGACAGGGGCTGGGATTCAGTACTTC
cdr3_aa: CASSLGTGAGIQYF

clone_size: many
d_call: -
v_call: TRBV20-1
j_call: TRBJ2-7
cdr3_nt: TGCAGTGCTAGTGGGCGGTTTTACGAGCAGTACTTC
cdr3_aa: CSASGRFYEQYF

clone_size: many
d_call: -
v_call: TRBV29-1
j_call: TRBJ1-1
cdr3_nt: TGCAGCGTTGACCCCAAAAGGGTTGAAGCTTTCTTT
cdr3_aa: CSVDPKRVEAFF

clone_size: many
d_call: -
v_call: TRBV5-1
j_call: TRBJ2-6
cdr3_nt: TGCGCCAGCAGCCTGAGGACAGTCACGGAGGGGGCCAACGTCCTGACTTTC
cdr3_aa: CASSLRTVTEGANVLTF

clone_size: many
d_call: -
v_call: TRBV28
j_call: TRBJ2-1
cdr3_nt: TGTGCCAGCGTCCCCGGCTCGGAGGGTGAGCAGTTCTTC
cdr3_aa: CASVPGSEGEQFF

clone_size: many
d_call: -
v_call: TRBV18
j_call: TRBJ2-1
cdr3_nt: TGTGCCAGCTCACCACCCCAGGTGGTGGGGCTCACCTACAATGAGCAGTTCTTC
cdr3_aa: CASSPPQVVGLTYNEQFF

clone_size: -
d_call: TRBD1
v_call: TRBV20-1
j_call: TRBJ2-7
cdr3_nt: TGCAGTGCCCCTAGAGGGACAGGGGTTCGCGAGCAGTACTTC
cdr3_aa: CSAPRGTGVREQYF

clone_size: many
d_call: TRBD1
v_call: TRBV9
j_call: TRBJ2-6
cdr3_nt: TGTGCCAGCAGCCCAGAGGGGGACAGGGGTGATGGGGCCAACGTCCTGACTTTC
cdr3_aa: CASSPEGDRGDGANVLTF

clone_size: many
d_call: -
v_call: TRBV14
j_call: TRBJ2-3
cdr3_nt: TGTGCCAGCAGCCAATCCTGGGACCCGCTAGATACGCAGTATTTT
cdr3_aa: CASSQSWDPLDTQYF

clone_size: many
d_call: -
v_call: TRBV3-1
j_call: TRBJ2-7
cdr3_nt: TGTGCCAGCAACAACGAGCAGTACTTC
cdr3_aa: CASNNEQYF

clone_size: many
d_call: TRBD1
v_call: TRBV20-1
j_call: TRBJ1-6
cdr3_nt: TGCAGTGCTGGGGAGGGGGCAAATAATTCACCCCTCCACTTT
cdr3_aa: CSAGEGANNSPLHF

clone_size: many
d_call: TRBD1
v_call: TRBV12-3/TRBV12-4
j_call: TRBJ2-6
cdr3_nt: TGTGCCAGCAGTGACAGGGGCCCTGGGGCCAACGTCCTGACTTTC
cdr3_aa: CASSDRGPGANVLTF

clone_size: many
d_call: TRBD2
v_call: TRBV7-8
j_call: TRBJ2-3
cdr3_nt: TGTGCCAGCAGCTGGGGACTAGCGGGGCCCACAGATACGCAGTATTTT
cdr3_aa: CASSWGLAGPTDTQYF

clone_size: many
d_call: TRBD1
v_call: TRBV2
j_call: TRBJ2-7
cdr3_nt: TGTGCCAGCAGGCGACAGGGTCCAGGGGAGCAGTACTTC
cdr3_aa: CASRRQGPGEQYF

clone_size: many
d_call: TRBD1
v_call: TRBV5-5
j_call: TRBJ1-1
cdr3_nt: TGTGCCAGCAGCAGTAGAGACAGGACAGGGAGCACTGAAGCTTTCTTT
cdr3_aa: CASSSRDRTGSTEAFF

clone_size: many
d_call: -
v_call: TRBV12-3/TRBV12-4
j_call: TRBJ1-5
cdr3_nt: TGTGCCAGCAGTTTCGCAGGTGGGGATCAGCCCCAGCATTTT
cdr3_aa: CASSFAGGDQPQHF

clone_size: many
d_call: -
v_call: TRBV12-3/TRBV12-4
j_call: TRBJ2-5
cdr3_nt: TGTGCCAGCAGGGGCGGGACTTTAGGGAGTTGGAAGACCCAGTACTTC
cdr3_aa: CASRGGTLGSWKTQYF

clone_size: many
d_call: -
v_call: TRBV6-5
j_call: TRBJ1-2
cdr3_nt: TGTGCCAGCAGTTACGCCGGGGGGCCGGATGGCTACACCTTC
cdr3_aa: CASSYAGGPDGYTF

clone_size: many
d_call: TRBD2
v_call: TRBV29-1
j_call: TRBJ2-7
cdr3_nt: TGCAGCGCCGGGACTAGCGGGATCAGCTACGAGCAGTACTTC
cdr3_aa: CSAGTSGISYEQYF

clone_size: many
d_call: TRBD2
v_call: TRBV18
j_call: TRBJ2-3
cdr3_nt: TGTGCCAGCTCACGATCGGCGGGAGAGATAGATACGCAGTATTTT
cdr3_aa: CASSRSAGEIDTQYF

clone_size: many
d_call: TRBD1
v_call: TRBV7-2
j_call: TRBJ2-5
cdr3_nt: TGTGCCAGCAGCGCCCGGGACAGCGTGGGAGAGACCCAGTACTTC
cdr3_aa: CASSARDSVGETQYF

clone_size: many
d_call: -
v_call: TRBV9
j_call: TRBJ2-7
cdr3_nt: TGTGCCAGCAGCGAGGGGGGGGCGGGTCCCTCCTACGAGCAGTACTTC
cdr3_aa: CASSEGGAGPSYEQYF

clone_size: many
d_call: -
v_call: TRBV12-3/TRBV12-4
j_call: TRBJ2-7
cdr3_nt: TGTGCCAGCAGCAAGGACACACCTGGAGACGAGCAGTACTTC
cdr3_aa: CASSKDTPGDEQYF

clone_size: many
d_call: -
v_call: TRBV20-1
j_call: TRBJ2-4
cdr3_nt: TGCAGTGTTCCTGGAGTGGAGGCCAAAAACATTCAGTACTTC
cdr3_aa: CSVPGVEAKNIQYF

clone_size: many
d_call: -
v_call: TRBV7-9
j_call: TRBJ1-4
cdr3_nt: TGTGCCAGCAGCTTAGATTGGGAAAAACTGTTTTTT
cdr3_aa: CASSLDWEKLFF

clone_size: many
d_call: TRBD2
v_call: TRBV5-1
j_call: TRBJ2-7
cdr3_nt: TGCGCCAGCAGCTTGGACCTAGCGGGAGCTCTGGGCGAGCAGTACTTC
cdr3_aa: CASSLDLAGALGEQYF

clone_size: many
d_call: -
v_call: TRBV7-2
j_call: TRBJ1-2
cdr3_nt: TGTGCCAGCCGACGGGGAGTAGGCTACACCTTC
cdr3_aa: CASRRGVGYTF

clone_size: many
d_call: -
v_call: TRBV5-1
j_call: TRBJ2-7
cdr3_nt: TGCGCCAGCAGTTCCCTTAAAGAGGAGCAGTACTTC
cdr3_aa: CASSSLKEEQYF

clone_size: many
d_call: -
v_call: TRBV7-2
j_call: TRBJ2-1
cdr3_nt: TGTGCCAGCAGCCCCCGGAACGGTGAGCAGTTCTTC
cdr3_aa: CASSPRNGEQFF

clone_size: many
d_call: TRBD2
v_call: TRBV20-1
j_call: TRBJ2-4
cdr3_nt: TGCAGTGCTAGAGATCGCGTAGCGGGGAGGAGGAACATTCAGTACTTC
cdr3_aa: CSARDRVAGRRNIQYF

clone_size: many
d_call: -
v_call: TRBV7-2
j_call: TRBJ2-1
cdr3_nt: TGTGCCAGCAGCTTAGTGATGCAGGTGGTCGAGCAGTTCTTC
cdr3_aa: CASSLVMQVVEQFF

clone_size: many
d_call: -
v_call: TRBV12-3/TRBV12-4
j_call: TRBJ2-5
cdr3_nt: TGTGCCACCGAGAGACTAGGGATATTCCAAGAGACCCAGTACTTC
cdr3_aa: CATERLGIFQETQYF

clone_size: many
d_call: -
v_call: TRBV12-3/TRBV12-4
j_call: TRBJ2-6
cdr3_nt: TGTGCCAGCAGCGAGACCTCTGGGGCCAACGTCCTGACTTTC
cdr3_aa: CASSETSGANVLTF

clone_size: many
d_call: TRBD1
v_call: TRBV5-1
j_call: TRBJ2-5
cdr3_nt: TGCGCCAGCAGCTACAGGGGGCAGGCCCACGAACTAGAGACCCAGTACTTC
cdr3_aa: CASSYRGQAHELETQYF

clone_size: many
d_call: -
v_call: TRBV20-1
j_call: TRBJ2-5
cdr3_nt: TGCAGTGCTAGAGATTGGGCTCCCCAAGAGACCCAGTACTTC
cdr3_aa: CSARDWAPQETQYF

clone_size: many
d_call: -
v_call: TRBV7-9
j_call: TRBJ2-2
cdr3_nt: TGTGCCAGCAGCGTCCCAACAAACACCGGGGAGCTGTTTTTT
cdr3_aa: CASSVPTNTGELFF

clone_size: many
d_call: -
v_call: TRBV5-1
j_call: TRBJ1-2
cdr3_nt: TGCGCCAGCAGCTTCGGGGTTAATAACTATGGCTACACCTTC
cdr3_aa: CASSFGVNNYGYTF